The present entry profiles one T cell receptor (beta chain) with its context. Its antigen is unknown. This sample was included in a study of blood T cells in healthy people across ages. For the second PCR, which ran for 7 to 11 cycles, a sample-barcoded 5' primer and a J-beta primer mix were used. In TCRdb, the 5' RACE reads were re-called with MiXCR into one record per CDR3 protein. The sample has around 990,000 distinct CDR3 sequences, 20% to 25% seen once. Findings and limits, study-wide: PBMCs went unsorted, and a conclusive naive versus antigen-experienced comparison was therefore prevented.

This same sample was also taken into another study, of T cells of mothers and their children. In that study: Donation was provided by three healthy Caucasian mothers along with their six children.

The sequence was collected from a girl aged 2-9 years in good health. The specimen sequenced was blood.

Here the CDR3 reads CASSLAGRVTQYF. The CDR3 bases are TGCGCCAGCAGCTTGGCAGGGCGGGTGACCCAGTACTTC. The V gene is TRBV5-1, the J gene TRBJ2-5; D may be TRBD1 or TRBD2 (5 bases each). The CDR3 has 13 residues. V dropped 0 bases and J dropped 7 bases, with 10 bases sitting between them. In germline, CDR1 is SGHRS, CDR2 YFSETQ.